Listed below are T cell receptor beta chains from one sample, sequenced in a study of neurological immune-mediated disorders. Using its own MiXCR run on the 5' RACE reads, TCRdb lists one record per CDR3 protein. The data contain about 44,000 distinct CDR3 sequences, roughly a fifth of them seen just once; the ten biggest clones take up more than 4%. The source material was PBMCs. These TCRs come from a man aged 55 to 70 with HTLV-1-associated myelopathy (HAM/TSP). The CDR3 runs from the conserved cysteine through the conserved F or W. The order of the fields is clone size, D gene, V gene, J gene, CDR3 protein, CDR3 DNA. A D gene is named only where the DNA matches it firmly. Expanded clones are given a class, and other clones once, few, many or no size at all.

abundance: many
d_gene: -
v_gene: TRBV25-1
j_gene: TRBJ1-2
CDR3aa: CASSAGTVYGYTF
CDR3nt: TGTGCCAGCAGTGCCGGGACCGTCTATGGCTACACCTTC

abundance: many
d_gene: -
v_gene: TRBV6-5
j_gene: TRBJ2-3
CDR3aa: CASSYSLFADTQYF
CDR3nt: TGTGCCAGCAGTTACTCCCTGTTTGCAGATACGCAGTATTTT

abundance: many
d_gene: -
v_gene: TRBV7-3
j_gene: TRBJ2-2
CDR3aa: CASSPSLWGDTGELFF
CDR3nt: TGTGCCAGCAGCCCCTCCCTTTGGGGCGACACCGGGGAGCTGTTTTTT

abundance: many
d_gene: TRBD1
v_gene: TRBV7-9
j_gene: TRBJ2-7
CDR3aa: CASSLAGLGQGGTVYEQYF
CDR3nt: TGTGCCAGCAGCTTAGCGGGGTTGGGACAGGGAGGCACTGTCTACGAGCAGTACTTC

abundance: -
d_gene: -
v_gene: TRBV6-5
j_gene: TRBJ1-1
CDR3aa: CASSWGGGTEAFF
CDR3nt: TGTGCCAGCAGTTGGGGGGGAGGCACTGAAGCTTTCTTT

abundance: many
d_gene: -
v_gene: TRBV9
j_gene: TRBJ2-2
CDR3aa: CASSVEAGPTGELFF
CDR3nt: TGTGCCAGCAGCGTAGAGGCAGGGCCCACCGGGGAGCTGTTTTTT

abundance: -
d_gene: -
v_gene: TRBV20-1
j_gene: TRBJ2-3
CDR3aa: CSANGLSGTDTQYF
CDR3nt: TGCAGTGCTAATGGACTATCGGGCACAGATACGCAGTATTTT

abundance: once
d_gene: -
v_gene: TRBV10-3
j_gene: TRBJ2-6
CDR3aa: CAVSYTGTGANVLTF
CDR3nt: TGTGCCGTAAGTTACACAGGGACTGGGGCCAACGTCCTGACTTTC

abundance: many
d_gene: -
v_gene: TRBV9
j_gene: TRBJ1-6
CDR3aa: CASSVDSERRNSPLHF
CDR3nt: TGTGCCAGCAGCGTCGACTCCGAACGGCGGAATTCACCCCTCCACTTT

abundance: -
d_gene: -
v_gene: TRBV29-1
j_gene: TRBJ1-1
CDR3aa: CSVGTLNTEAFF
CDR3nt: TGCAGCGTTGGGACGTTGAACACTGAAGCTTTCTTT

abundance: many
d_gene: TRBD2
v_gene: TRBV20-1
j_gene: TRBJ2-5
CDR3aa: CSAKGVELAGVTETQYF
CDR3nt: TGCAGTGCCAAAGGCGTAGAACTAGCGGGAGTCACAGAGACCCAGTACTTC

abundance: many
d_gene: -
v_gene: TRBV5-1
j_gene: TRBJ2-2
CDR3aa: CASSLPGGITGELFF
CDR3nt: TGCGCCAGCAGCTTGCCAGGAGGGATCACCGGGGAGCTGTTTTTT